This entry lists 10 T cell receptor beta chains sequenced from one sample in a study of OX40 agonist ivuxolimab in advanced cancers. Sequencing used immunoSEQ multiplex PCR; TCRdb keeps in-frame clones, though not all of them. Of 60,000 to 85,000 clones listed, over 80% are singletons. This specimen consisted of CD4+ or CD8+ T cells sorted from blood, obtained in a trial of the OX40 agonist ivuxolimab. Source of these receptors: an adult with an advanced solid tumor such as melanoma, head and neck, liver or kidney cancer.

The rearrangement joins TRBV28 to TRBJ1-4; D is undetermined. This CDR3 comprises 15 residues. Trimming removed 3 bases from V and 9 bases from J, with 17 bases in between. The germline gives CDR1 MDHEN, CDR2 SYDVKM. The CDR3 spells CASSLVPVGSQKLFF. The DNA of the CDR3 is TGTGCCAGCAGTTTGGTACCGGTGGGTAGTCAAAAACTGTTTTTT. Full variable domain (rest looked up from reference TRBV28 and TRBJ1-4): DVKVTQSSRYLVKRTGEKVFLECVQDMDHENMFWYRQDPGLGLRLIYFSYDVKMKEKGDIPEGYSVSREKKERFSLILESASTNQTSMYLCASSLVPVGSQKLFFGSGTQLSVL.

This chain connects TRBV28 to TRBJ1-1; D not resolved. The CDR3 contains 14 residues. The V and J ends lost 5 bases and 7 bases respectively, with 17 bases between them. Germline V CDR1 and CDR2: MDHEN, SYDVKM. The CDR3 sequence: CASSPIGVFSEAFF. The CDR3 DNA follows: TGTGCCAGCAGTCCCATTGGGGTTTTCAGTGAAGCTTTCTTT.

The rearrangement links TRBV11-3 to TRBJ2-1; D might be TRBD1 (5 bases). CDR1 and CDR2 from the germline V gene are SGHNT and YENEEA. This CDR3 contains 16 residues. Trimming took 5 bases from V and 0 from J, leaving 14 bases between them. The CDR3 DNA follows: TGTGCCAGCAGCCCCCAGGGAACGAGCTCCTACAATGAGCAGTTCTTC. Translation gives CASSPQGTSSYNEQFF.

This clone was observed once. CDR3 sequence: CASSLSNSPLHF. CDR3 coding DNA: TGTGCCAGCAGCTTATCGAATTCACCCCTCCACTTT. This rearrangement joins TRBV7-9 to TRBJ1-6; no reliable D call. V was cut by 2 bases and J by 7 bases, with 3 bases left in between. In germline, CDR1 is SEHNR, CDR2 FQNEAQ (reference sequence). The CDR3 has 12 residues.

The chain links TRBV5-1 to TRBJ2-3; TRBD1 is a possible D gene (6 bases). Germline V CDR1 and CDR2: SGHRS, YFSETQ. The CDR3 covers 16 residues. Trimming left V 2 bases short and J 2 bases short, with 15 bases between. CDR3 nucleotides: TGCGCCAGCAGCTTTTTTCAGGGGCTACACACAGATACGCAGTATTTT. Translation: CASSFFQGLHTDTQYF.

The chain joins TRBV13 to TRBJ2-3; weak D call: TRBD2 (6 bases). Germline V CDR1 and CDR2: PRHDT, FYEKMQ (reference sequence). The CDR3 contains 15 residues. Trimming took 1 base from V and 5 from J, leaving 13 bases between them. CDR3 in amino acids: CASSLAGRTGDTQYF. The CDR3 nucleotides read TGTGCCAGCAGCTTAGCGGGGAGGACCGGAGATACGCAGTATTTT.

The gene calls are TRBV6-4 and TRBJ1-3, with D unclear. V gave up 8 bases and J gave up 0 bases, with 8 bases separating them. This CDR3 comprises 13 residues. Per the germline V gene, CDR1 is MRHNA and CDR2 is SNTAGT. CDR3 region: CASATDSGNTIYF. The CDR3 DNA follows: TGTGCCAGCGCGACTGACTCTGGAAACACCATATATTTT.

The rearrangement links TRBV28 to TRBJ2-1; 8 bases fit TRBD2. CDR1 is MDHEN and CDR2 is SYDVKM in the germline V gene. This CDR3 contains 13 residues. The V gene end was trimmed by 11 bases and the J gene end by 10 bases; junction bases not matched to a gene: 13. CDR3 DNA: TGTGCCTCCCTGACCGGGGGGGGGACAGAGCAGTTCTTC. Protein product: CASLTGGGTEQFF.

The V call is TRBV9, the J call TRBJ1-2, with 9 bases fitting TRBD1. CDR3 size: 15 residues. Germline CDR1 SGDLS, CDR2 YYNGEE. With V trimmed by 3 bases and J by 4 bases, 7 bases remained unmatched. Here the CDR3 reads CASSGRTGEGYGYTF. The CDR3 DNA sequence: TGTGCCAGCAGCGGACGGACAGGGGAGGGCTATGGCTACACCTTC. The full variable domain, with the rest looked up from reference TRBV9 and TRBJ1-2, is DSGVTQTPKHLITATGQRVTLRCSPRSGDLSVYWYQQSLDQGLQFLIQYYNGEERAKGNILERFSAQQFPDLHSELNLSSLELGDSALYFCASSGRTGEGYGYTFGSGTRLTVV.

The rearrangement links TRBV4-1 to TRBJ1-5; D uncertain. The CDR3 totals 13 residues. V lost 4 bases and J 5 bases, leaving 9 bases between the germline ends. Per the germline V gene, CDR1 is MGHRA and CDR2 is YSYEKL. This chain's CDR3 is CASSRNGYQPQHF. CDR3 bases: TGCGCCAGCAGCCGGAACGGGTATCAGCCCCAGCATTTT.